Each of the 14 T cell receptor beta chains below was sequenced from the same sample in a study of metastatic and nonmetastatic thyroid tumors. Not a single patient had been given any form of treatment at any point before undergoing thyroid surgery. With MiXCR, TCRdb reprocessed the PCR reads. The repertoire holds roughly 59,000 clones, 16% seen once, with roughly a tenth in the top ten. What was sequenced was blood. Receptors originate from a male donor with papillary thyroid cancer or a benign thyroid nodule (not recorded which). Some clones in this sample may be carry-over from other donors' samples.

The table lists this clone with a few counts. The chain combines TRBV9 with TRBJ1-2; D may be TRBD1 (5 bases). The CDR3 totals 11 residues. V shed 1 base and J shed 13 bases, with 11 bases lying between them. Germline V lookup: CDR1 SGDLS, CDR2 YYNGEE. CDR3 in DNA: TGTGCCAGCAGCGTACCGGGACTTATCACCTTC. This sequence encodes CASSVPGLITF.

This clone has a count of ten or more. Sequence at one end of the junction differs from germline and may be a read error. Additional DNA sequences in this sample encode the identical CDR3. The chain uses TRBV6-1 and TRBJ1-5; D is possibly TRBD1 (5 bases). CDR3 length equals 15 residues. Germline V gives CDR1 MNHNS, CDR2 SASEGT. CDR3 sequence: CVSSLEGSGNQPQHF. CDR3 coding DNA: TGTGTCAGCAGTTTGGAGGGGTCGGGCAATCAGCCCCAGCATTTT.

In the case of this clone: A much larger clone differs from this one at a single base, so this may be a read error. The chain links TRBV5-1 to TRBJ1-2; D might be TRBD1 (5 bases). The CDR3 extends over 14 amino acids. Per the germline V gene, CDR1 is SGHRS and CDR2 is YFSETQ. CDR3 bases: TGCGCCAGCAGCGCGCTAGGGACCAACTATTGCTACACCTTC. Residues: CASSALGTNYCYTF.

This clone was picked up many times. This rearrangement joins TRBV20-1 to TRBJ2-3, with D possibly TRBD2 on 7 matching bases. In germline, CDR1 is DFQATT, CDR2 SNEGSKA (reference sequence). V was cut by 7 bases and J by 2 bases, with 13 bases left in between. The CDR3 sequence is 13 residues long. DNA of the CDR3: TGCAGTGTAGGGGGGACTAACACAGATACGCAGTATTTT. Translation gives CSVGGTNTDTQYF.

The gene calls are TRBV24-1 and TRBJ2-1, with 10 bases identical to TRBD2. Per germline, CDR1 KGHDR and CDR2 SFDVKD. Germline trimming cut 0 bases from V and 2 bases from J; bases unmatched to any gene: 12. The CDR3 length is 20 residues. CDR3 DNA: TGTGCCACCAGTGATTTGGGGACTAGCGTGAGGTCCGGCCCCTACAATGAGCAGTTCTTC. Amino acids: CATSDLGTSVRSGPYNEQFF.

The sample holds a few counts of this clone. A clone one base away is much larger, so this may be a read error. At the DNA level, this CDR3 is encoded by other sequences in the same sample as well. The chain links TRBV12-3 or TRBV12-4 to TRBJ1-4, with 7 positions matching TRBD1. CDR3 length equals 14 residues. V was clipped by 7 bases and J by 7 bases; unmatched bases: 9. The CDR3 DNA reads TGTGCCAGCACCCTGGGACAGTCTGGTGAAAAACTGTTTTTT. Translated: CASTLGQSGEKLFF.

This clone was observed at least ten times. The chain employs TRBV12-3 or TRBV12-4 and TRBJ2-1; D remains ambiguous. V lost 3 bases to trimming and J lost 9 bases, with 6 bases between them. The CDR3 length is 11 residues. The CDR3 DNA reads TGTGCCAGCAGTTTCTTCATTGAGCAGTTCTTC. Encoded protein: CASSFFIEQFF.

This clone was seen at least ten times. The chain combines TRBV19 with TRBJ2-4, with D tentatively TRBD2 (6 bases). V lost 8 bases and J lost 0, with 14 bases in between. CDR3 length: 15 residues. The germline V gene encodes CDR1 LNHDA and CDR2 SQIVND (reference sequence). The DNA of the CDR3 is TGTGCCAGTGGCTGGCGGGACCTAGCCAAAAACATTCAGTACTTC. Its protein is CASGWRDLAKNIQYF.

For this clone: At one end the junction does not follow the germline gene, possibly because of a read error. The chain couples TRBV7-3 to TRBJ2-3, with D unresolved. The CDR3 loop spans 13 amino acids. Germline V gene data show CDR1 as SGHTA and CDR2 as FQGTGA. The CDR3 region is CAISLGAPDTQYF. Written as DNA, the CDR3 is TGTGCCATCAGCTTAGGTGCCCCTGATACGCAGTATTTT.

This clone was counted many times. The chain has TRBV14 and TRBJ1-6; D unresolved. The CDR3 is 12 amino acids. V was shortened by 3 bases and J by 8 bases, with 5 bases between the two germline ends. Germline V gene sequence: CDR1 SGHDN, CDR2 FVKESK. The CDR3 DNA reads TGTGCCAGCAGCCAGACGTATTCACCCCTCCACTTT. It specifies CASSQTYSPLHF.

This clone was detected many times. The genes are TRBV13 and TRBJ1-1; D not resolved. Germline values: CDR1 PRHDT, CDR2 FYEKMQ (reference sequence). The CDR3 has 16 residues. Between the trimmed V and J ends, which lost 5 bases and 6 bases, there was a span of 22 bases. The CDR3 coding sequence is TGTGCCAGCAGCAGGAGAGGTTCAGGCCGGGCACCTGAAGCTTTCTTT. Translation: CASSRRGSGRAPEAFF.

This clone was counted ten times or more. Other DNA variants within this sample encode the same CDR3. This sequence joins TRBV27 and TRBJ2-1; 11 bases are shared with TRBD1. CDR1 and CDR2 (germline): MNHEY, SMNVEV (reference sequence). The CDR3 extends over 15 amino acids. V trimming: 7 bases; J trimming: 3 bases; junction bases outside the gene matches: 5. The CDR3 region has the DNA TGTGCCAGCACCCCTGGGACAGGGGGCTACAATGAGCAGTTCTTC. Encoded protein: CASTPGTGGYNEQFF.

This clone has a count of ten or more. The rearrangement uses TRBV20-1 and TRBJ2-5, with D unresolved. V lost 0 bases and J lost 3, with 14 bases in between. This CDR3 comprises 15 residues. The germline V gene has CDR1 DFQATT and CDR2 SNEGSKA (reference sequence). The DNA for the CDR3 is TGCAGTGCTAGAGATGTTGGGGAATGGGAAGAGACCCAGTACTTC. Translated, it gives CSARDVGEWEETQYF.

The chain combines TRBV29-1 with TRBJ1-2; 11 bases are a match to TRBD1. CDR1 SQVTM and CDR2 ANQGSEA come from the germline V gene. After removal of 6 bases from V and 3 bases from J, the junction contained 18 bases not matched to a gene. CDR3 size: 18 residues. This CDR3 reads CSVERLGQGARFDYGYTF. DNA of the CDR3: TGCAGCGTGGAACGACTCGGACAGGGGGCGAGGTTTGACTATGGCTACACCTTC.